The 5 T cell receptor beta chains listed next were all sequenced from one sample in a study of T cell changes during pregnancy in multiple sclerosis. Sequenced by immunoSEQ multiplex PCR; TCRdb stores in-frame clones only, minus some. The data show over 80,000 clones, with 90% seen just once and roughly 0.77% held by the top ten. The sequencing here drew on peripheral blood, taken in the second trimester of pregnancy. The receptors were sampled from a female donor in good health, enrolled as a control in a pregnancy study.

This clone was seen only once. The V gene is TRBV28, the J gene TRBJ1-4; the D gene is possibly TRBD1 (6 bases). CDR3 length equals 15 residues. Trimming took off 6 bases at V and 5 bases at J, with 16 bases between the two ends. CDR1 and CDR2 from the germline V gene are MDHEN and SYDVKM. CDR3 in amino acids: CASSSLQGLNEKLFF. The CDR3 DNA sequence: TGTGCCAGCAGCTCCTTACAGGGCCTGAATGAAAAACTGTTTTTT.

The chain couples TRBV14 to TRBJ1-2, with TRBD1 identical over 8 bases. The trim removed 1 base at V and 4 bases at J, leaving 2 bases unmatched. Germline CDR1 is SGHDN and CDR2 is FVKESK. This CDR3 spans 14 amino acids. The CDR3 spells CASSQGTGIYGYTF. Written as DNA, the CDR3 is TGTGCCAGCAGCCAAGGGACAGGGATCTATGGCTACACCTTC.

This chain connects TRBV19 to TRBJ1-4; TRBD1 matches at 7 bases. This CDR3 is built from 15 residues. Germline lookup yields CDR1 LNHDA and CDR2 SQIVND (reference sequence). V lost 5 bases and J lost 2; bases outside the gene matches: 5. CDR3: CASSATGTTNEKLFF. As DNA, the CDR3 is TGTGCCAGTAGTGCGACAGGGACGACTAATGAAAAACTGTTTTTT.

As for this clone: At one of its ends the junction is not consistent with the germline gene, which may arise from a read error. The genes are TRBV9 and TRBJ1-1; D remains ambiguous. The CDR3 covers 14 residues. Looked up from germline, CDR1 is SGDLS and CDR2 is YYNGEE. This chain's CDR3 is CASGVVGQSTEAFF. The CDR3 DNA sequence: TGTGCCAGCGGCGTAGTTGGGCAGTCAACTGAAGCTTTCTTT.

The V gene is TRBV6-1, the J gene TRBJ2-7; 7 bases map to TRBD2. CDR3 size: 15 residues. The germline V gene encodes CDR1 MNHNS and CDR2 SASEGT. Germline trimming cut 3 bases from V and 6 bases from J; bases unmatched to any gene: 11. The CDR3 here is CASSEPRTSLPEQYF. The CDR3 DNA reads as TGTGCCAGCAGTGAGCCCCGGACTAGTCTTCCCGAGCAGTACTTC.